A selection of T cell receptor beta chains follows, all from one sample in a study of T cell repertoires in cytomegalovirus infection. TCRdb reprocessed the reads with MiXCR, giving one entry per CDR3 protein. The sample carries about 440,000 distinct CDR3 sequences, 30% to 40% recorded once. Sequencing was performed on PBMCs. These receptors came from a human donor in good health (CMV status not recorded). Some clones in this sample may be carry-over from other donors' samples. Each CDR3 is given with its conserved first and last residue. A D gene is named only where the DNA matches it firmly. A row's size may be missing; if present it is once, few, many or a size class.

abundance,j_gene,d_gene,v_gene,CDR3nt,CDR3aa
-,TRBJ1-3,TRBD1,TRBV28,TGTGCCAGCAGCCGACCTATAAGGGGACAGGGACCGAGTGTGGACACCATATATTTT,CASSRPIRGQGPSVDTIYF
few,TRBJ1-3,TRBD1,TRBV28,TGTGCCAGCAGCATACAGGGGAAGGGCTCTGGAAACACCATATATTTT,CASSIQGKGSGNTIYF
few,TRBJ2-2,TRBD1,TRBV14,TGTGCCAGCAGTGGCCAGGGGGCAGTCACCGGGGAGCTGTTTTTT,CASSGQGAVTGELFF
many,TRBJ2-4,TRBD1,TRBV7-2,TGTGCCAGCAGCCACCGGGACAGGGTCAACATTCAGTACTTC,CASSHRDRVNIQYF
many,TRBJ1-5,TRBD1,TRBV27,TGTGCCAGCAGTTTAGAGACAGGGCGGGATCAGCCCCAGCATTTT,CASSLETGRDQPQHF
few,TRBJ2-3,-,TRBV6-6,TGTGCCAGCACTCGCTCTGGGACAGATACGCAGTATTTT,CASTRSGTDTQYF
-,TRBJ1-1,TRBD1,TRBV27,TGTGCCAGCAGTTTCCTACCCAAGGACAGGCCGAACACTGAAGCTTTCTTT,CASSFLPKDRPNTEAFF
few,TRBJ1-1,-,TRBV7-9,TGTGCCAGCAGCCTCTTACAGGGCGGCGCTTTCTTT,CASSLLQGGAFF
many,TRBJ2-7,-,TRBV12-3/TRBV12-4,TGTGCCAGCAGTTTCTACCGTGTCCTGGGTGTCGAGCAGTACTTC,CASSFYRVLGVEQYF
-,TRBJ1-2,-,TRBV4-1,TGCGCCAGCAGCCAAGAGGGCGCAGGGGCAGTAGTTTGCACCTTC,CASSQEGAGAVVCTF
few,TRBJ2-1,-,TRBV7-7,TGTGCCAGCAGGGAAAGGGGAGGTAATGAGCAGTTCTTC,CASRERGGNEQFF
few,TRBJ1-1,-,TRBV4-1,TGCGCCAGCAGCCAAGAGGGGGGGATTTGGGGGCACACTGAAGCTTTCTTT,CASSQEGGIWGHTEAFF
many,TRBJ2-6,-,TRBV7-2,TGTGCCAGCAGCCTACTATTAGGGATCTCTGGGGCCAACGTCCTGACTTTC,CASSLLLGISGANVLTF
few,TRBJ2-5,-,TRBV29-1,TGCAGCGTTGAAGGGGGTTGGGGGGATCAAGAGACCCAGTACTTC,CSVEGGWGDQETQYF
-,TRBJ2-7,TRBD1,TRBV19,TGTGCCAGTACCCCTGGGACAGGAGTCTACGAGCAGTACTTC,CASTPGTGVYEQYF
-,TRBJ2-7,TRBD2,TRBV28,TGTGCCAGCAGTTTTGCTAGCGGGGACTACGAGCAGTACTTC,CASSFASGDYEQYF
-,TRBJ2-1,TRBD2,TRBV5-5,TGTGCCAGCAGCCTATGGACTAGCGGGGGGTTCAATGAGCAGTTCTTC,CASSLWTSGGFNEQFF
many,TRBJ2-7,TRBD1,TRBV7-9,TGTGCCAGCAGCGACCGCGGGGCAGGGGGCACCTACGAGCAGTACTTC,CASSDRGAGGTYEQYF
many,TRBJ1-1,-,TRBV7-2,TGTGCCAGCAGCTTAGATGGGGCGGCGGCAGCTTTCTTT,CASSLDGAAAAFF
-,TRBJ2-1,TRBD2,TRBV6-6,TGTGCCAGCACTACCGGGACTAGCTCTTTGAATGAGCAGTTCTTC,CASTTGTSSLNEQFF
few,TRBJ1-6,TRBD1,TRBV6-6,TGTGCCAGCAGTTTGGACAGGCCTAGTAATTCACCCCTCCACTTT,CASSLDRPSNSPLHF
-,TRBJ2-5,-,TRBV7-2,TGTGCCAGCAGCCCTCAGGGCTACTCATCCGAGACCCAGTACTTC,CASSPQGYSSETQYF
few,TRBJ1-5,-,TRBV12-3/TRBV12-4,TGTGCCAGCAGTTTGTGGGAGAAAAATCAGCCCCAGCATTTT,CASSLWEKNQPQHF